This T cell receptor (beta chain) was recovered during a study of human T cells and chemical hapten exposure. The time point was: patch test 1, 2 weeks after DPC sensitization. Treatment in this sample: therapeutic diphenylcyclopropenone sensitization with weekly scalp DPC. One entry per CDR3 protein results from TCRdb running MiXCR on the RACE reads. The sample consists of around 300,000 distinct CDR3 sequences, under 9% of them appearing once. This clonotype was observed at least ten times. The J segment lost 0 bases and the V segment lost 1 base, leaving 7 bases of the junction unmatched. This CDR3 contains 17 residues. Germline CDR1 reads MGHRA; CDR2 reads YSYEKL.

The source material was whole blood, sampled in connection with sensitization to the hapten diphenylcyclopropenone (DPC). This clonotype was sampled from a young woman with alopecia areata. Some clones in this sample may be carry-over from other donors' samples. This chain connects TRBV4-1 to TRBJ2-3; 7 nucleotides line up with TRBD1. The CDR3 DNA is TGCGCCAGCAGCCAAGGGCGCCCGGGACAGAGCACAGATACGCAGTATTTT. Translated: CASSQGRPGQSTDTQYF.